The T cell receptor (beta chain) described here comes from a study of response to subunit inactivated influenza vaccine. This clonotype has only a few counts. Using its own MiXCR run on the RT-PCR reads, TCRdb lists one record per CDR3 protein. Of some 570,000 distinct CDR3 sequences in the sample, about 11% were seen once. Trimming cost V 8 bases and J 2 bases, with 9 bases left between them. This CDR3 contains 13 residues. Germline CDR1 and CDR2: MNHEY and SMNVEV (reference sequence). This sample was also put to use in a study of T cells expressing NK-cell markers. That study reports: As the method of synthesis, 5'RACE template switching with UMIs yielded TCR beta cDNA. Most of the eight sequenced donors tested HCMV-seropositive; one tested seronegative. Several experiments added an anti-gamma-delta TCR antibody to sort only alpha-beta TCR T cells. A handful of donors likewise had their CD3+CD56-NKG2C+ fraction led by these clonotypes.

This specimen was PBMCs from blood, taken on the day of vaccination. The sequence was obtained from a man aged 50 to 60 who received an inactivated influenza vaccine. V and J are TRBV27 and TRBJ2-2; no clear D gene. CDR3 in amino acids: CASAFINTGELFF. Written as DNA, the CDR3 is TGTGCCAGCGCCTTTATAAACACCGGGGAGCTGTTTTTT.